A selection of T cell receptor beta chains follows, all from one sample in a study of cytotoxic CD8 clonotypes in ibrutinib-treated CLL. Some clones are missing from TCRdb's copy, which holds only in-frame ones; the method was immunoSEQ multiplex PCR. This table holds more than 25,000 clones, 76% found once. The specimen was PBMCs, collected after 36 months of ibrutinib treatment. The receptors originated from a human donor with chronic lymphocytic leukemia. The CDR3 runs from the conserved cysteine through the conserved F or W. A D gene is named only where the DNA matches it firmly. Some rows mark clone size as missing; the rest say once, few, many or name a class of expanded clone.

NA TRBJ2-2 NA TRBV5-4 CASSLGLETGELFF TGTGCCAGCAGCTTGGGGCTAGAGACCGGGGAGCTGTTTTTT
NA TRBJ1-5 NA TRBV4-1 CASSHSGQGDQPQHF TGCGCCAGCAGCCACTCGGGGCAGGGTGACCAGCCCCAGCATTTT
NA TRBJ2-2 TRBD1 TRBV27 CASTQGVDTGELFF TGTGCCAGCACCCAGGGGGTCGACACCGGGGAGCTGTTTTTT
NA TRBJ2-1 TRBD1 TRBV4-2 CASSQDEGARAPDEQFF TGTGCCAGCAGCCAAGATGAGGGGGCGCGGGCGCCCGATGAGCAGTTCTTC
NA TRBJ1-6 NA TRBV6-1 CASSGVGRSYNSPLHF TGTGCCAGCAGTGGGGTTGGGCGATCCTATAATTCACCCCTCCACTTT
once TRBJ1-2 NA TRBV7-2 CASSNDNYGYTF TGTGCCAGCAGCAACGACAACTATGGCTACACCTTC
NA TRBJ1-3 NA TRBV5-6 CASSVDGTAENTIYF TGTGCCAGCAGCGTGGACGGTACCGCCGAAAACACCATATATTTT
NA TRBJ1-1 NA TRBV2 CASSEQGPLNTEAFF TGTGCCAGCAGTGAACAGGGACCACTGAACACTGAAGCTTTCTTT
NA TRBJ1-6 NA TRBV5-4 CASSRDGSSYNSPLHF TGTGCCAGCAGCCGGGACGGGAGCTCCTATAATTCACCCCTCCACTTT
NA TRBJ2-5 NA TRBV5-4 CASSFQGQETQYF TGTGCCAGCAGCTTCCAGGGGCAGGAGACCCAGTACTTC
NA TRBJ1-4 NA TRBV30 CAWSDSGLEEKLFF TGTGCCTGGAGTGATAGTGGGCTCGAAGAAAAACTGTTTTTT
NA TRBJ2-7 TRBD2 TRBV29-1 CSVDGGGSYEQYF TGCAGCGTTGATGGCGGGGGGTCCTACGAGCAGTACTTC
NA TRBJ2-1 NA TRBV5-1 CASSLLNNEQFF TGCGCCAGCAGCTTACTTAACAATGAGCAGTTCTTC
NA TRBJ1-2 NA TRBV5-6 CASSLASVTYGYTF TGTGCCAGCAGCTTGGCGTCAGTTACATATGGCTACACCTTC
NA TRBJ1-6 TRBD1 TRBV7-9 CASTLSGTEDSPLHF TGTGCCAGCACCCTTAGCGGGACAGAAGATTCACCCCTCCACTTT
many TRBJ1-3 NA TRBV19 CASRGRVGSGNTIYF TGTGCCAGCCGTGGCCGGGTAGGATCTGGAAACACCATATATTTT
NA TRBJ1-2 NA TRBV7-9 CASSLNPYGYTF TGTGCCAGCAGCTTAAACCCCTATGGCTACACCTTC
NA TRBJ2-4 NA TRBV5-1 CASSLEGLAKNIQYF TGCGCCAGCAGCTTGGAGGGCCTGGCCAAAAACATTCAGTACTTC
NA TRBJ2-7 NA TRBV9 CASSVEGAYYEQYF TGTGCCAGCAGCGTAGAAGGGGCCTACTACGAGCAGTACTTC
few TRBJ1-2 NA TRBV4-1 CASSQIGLLNYGYTF TGCGCCAGCAGCCAGATTGGACTGTTGAACTATGGCTACACCTTC
once TRBJ1-2 NA TRBV4-1 CASSQESGANYGYTF TGCGCCAGCAGCCAAGAGTCTGGAGCTAACTATGGCTACACCTTC
NA TRBJ2-7 TRBD1 TRBV19 CASTDRAYEQYF TGTGCCAGTACGGACAGGGCCTACGAGCAGTACTTC
NA TRBJ2-2 TRBD2 TRBV11-2 CASSLGGLAGRRELFF TGTGCCAGCAGCTTAGGTGGACTAGCGGGCCGTCGGGAGCTGTTTTTT
NA TRBJ2-7 NA TRBV19 CASTKEGNLGEQYF TGTGCCAGTACAAAAGAGGGGAACTTGGGGGAGCAGTACTTC
NA TRBJ2-1 TRBD2 TRBV6-5 CASSYSGGVDEQFF TGTGCCAGCAGTTACTCGGGGGGGGTCGATGAGCAGTTCTTC
NA TRBJ1-5 TRBD1 TRBV27 CASSLTGVVQPQHF TGTGCCAGCAGCCTGACAGGGGTGGTTCAGCCCCAGCATTTT
NA TRBJ2-5 NA TRBV19 CASSSAGRGETQYF TGTGCCAGTAGTTCGGCGGGGCGCGGGGAGACCCAGTACTTC
NA TRBJ2-1 TRBD2 TRBV25-1 CASSEGLGSNEQFF TGTGCCAGCAGTGAGGGACTAGGGTCCAATGAGCAGTTCTTC
NA TRBJ1-4 NA TRBV6-1 CASSVVTNEKLFF TGTGCCAGCAGTGTCGTAACCAATGAAAAACTGTTTTTT
NA TRBJ2-3 TRBD2 TRBV9 CASSPPSGGRDTQYF TGTGCCAGCAGCCCTCCTAGCGGGGGGAGGGATACGCAGTATTTT
NA TRBJ2-2 NA TRBV9 CASSSRGGLANRGELFF TGTGCCAGCAGCTCCCGCGGAGGGCTAGCGAATCGTGGGGAGCTGTTTTTT
NA TRBJ2-3 NA TRBV7-8 CASSLAEVFTDTQYF TGTGCCAGCAGCTTAGCTGAGGTTTTCACAGATACGCAGTATTTT
NA TRBJ2-1 TRBD2 TRBV7-9 CASSFSLADEQFF TGTGCCAGCAGCTTCTCTCTAGCGGATGAGCAGTTCTTC
NA TRBJ2-1 NA TRBV7-9 CASSHPQVVGNEQFF TGTGCCAGCAGCCACCCTCAGGTAGTCGGGAATGAGCAGTTCTTC
few TRBJ2-2 TRBD1 TRBV5-1 CASSVGQGNTGELFF TGCGCCAGCAGCGTGGGACAGGGGAACACCGGGGAGCTGTTTTTT
NA TRBJ1-3 NA TRBV4-2 CASSPASSRTAGNTIYF TGTGCCAGCAGCCCAGCGTCGAGCCGGACCGCTGGAAACACCATATATTTT
NA TRBJ2-3 TRBD2 TRBV7-3 CASSLVGLADTQYF TGTGCCAGCAGCTTAGTAGGACTAGCGGATACGCAGTATTTT
NA TRBJ1-4 NA TRBV7-9 CASSPGLNEKLFF TGTGCCAGCAGCCCGGGCCTTAATGAAAAACTGTTTTTT
NA TRBJ2-7 NA TRBV13 CASRWRGQPYEQYF TGTGCCAGCAGGTGGCGGGGCCAACCGTACGAGCAGTACTTC
NA TRBJ2-7 NA TRBV27 CASSWDPSYEQYF TGTGCCAGCAGTTGGGACCCCAGCTACGAGCAGTACTTC
NA TRBJ2-6 TRBD1 TRBV7-9 CASSLSGQGFSGANVLTF TGTGCCAGCAGCTTATCGGGACAGGGATTTTCAGGGGCCAACGTCCTGACTTTC
NA TRBJ2-3 TRBD2 TRBV7-2 CASSLGTSGGRGVDTQYF TGTGCCAGCAGCTTAGGAACTAGCGGGGGCCGGGGGGTAGATACGCAGTATTTT
NA TRBJ2-3 NA TRBV6-5 CASSRGTASPTQYF TGTGCCAGCAGCCGCGGGACGGCCTCACCTACGCAGTATTTT
NA TRBJ2-5 NA TRBV7-9 CASSFRTLPETQYF TGTGCCAGCAGCTTTCGGACCCTCCCGGAGACCCAGTACTTC
NA TRBJ1-1 NA TRBV7-9 CASSPEVGGAWGTEAFF TGTGCCAGCAGCCCCGAGGTGGGGGGCGCCTGGGGAACTGAAGCTTTCTTT
NA TRBJ2-7 NA TRBV29-1 CSVVGAYYEQYF TGCAGCGTTGTGGGGGCCTACTACGAGCAGTACTTC
NA TRBJ1-1 NA TRBV2 CASSEAFF TGTGCCAGCAGTGAAGCTTTCTTT
NA TRBJ2-4 NA TRBV11-2 CASSLGIRNIQYF TGTGCCAGCAGCTTGGGGATAAGGAACATTCAGTACTTC
NA TRBJ2-3 NA TRBV27 CASSLLKGTDTQYF TGTGCCAGCAGTTTACTAAAGGGGACAGATACGCAGTATTTT